Shown below are 4 T cell receptor beta chains from a single sample sequenced in a study of T cells in localized non-small cell lung cancer. Sequenced by immunoSEQ multiplex PCR; TCRdb stores in-frame clones only, minus some. This sample has roughly 8,400 clones, with about 91% found just once. The sample here was peripheral blood mononuclear cells, taken before any cancer treatment. The source of these receptors is a male donor older than 55 with stage II lung adenocarcinoma.

This clone appeared a single time. The V and J genes are TRBV11-3 and TRBJ2-7, with 7 bases lining up with TRBD2. Germline CDR1 reads SGHNT; CDR2 reads YENEEA. This CDR3 has 14 residues. The junction had 3 bases not matched to a gene; V was cut back by 4 bases and J by 0 bases. CDR3 residues: CASSWGGSSYEQYF. CDR3 sequence (DNA): TGTGCCAGCAGCTGGGGGGGGAGCTCCTACGAGCAGTACTTC.

The chain uses TRBV5-8 and TRBJ2-6; D uncertain. The ends were cut back, 3 bases at V and 13 bases at J, with 11 bases in the middle. This CDR3 contains 12 residues. Germline V lookup: CDR1 SGHTS, CDR2 YDEGEE. The CDR3 is CASSSLRTVLTF. In DNA form, the CDR3 reads TGTGCCAGCAGCTCCTTACGAACGGTCCTGACTTTC. Filled out from reference TRBV5-8 and TRBJ2-6, the complete variable domain reads EAGVTQSPTHLIKTRGQQATLRCSPISGHTSVYWYQQALGLGLQFLLWYDEGEERNRGNFPPRFSGRQFPNYSSELNVNALELEDSALYLCASSSLRTVLTFGAGSRLTVL.

The chain employs TRBV2 and TRBJ1-2, with D unclear. V dropped 0 bases and J dropped 2 bases, with 7 bases sitting between them. The CDR3 runs to 14 residues. Germline V gives CDR1 SNHLY, CDR2 FYNNEI. DNA for the CDR3: TGTGCCAGCAGTGAAGCAGTTTGGAACTATGGCTACACCTTC. This gives the protein CASSEAVWNYGYTF.

V and J are TRBV6-5 and TRBJ1-2; D gene unclear. In germline, CDR1 is MNHEY, CDR2 SVGAGI. The V and J ends lost 6 bases and 6 bases respectively, with 17 bases between them. The CDR3 totals 14 residues. In nucleotides, the CDR3 is TGTGCCAGCAGCACCCTATCGGATGCGGATGGCTACACCTTC. This translates into CASSTLSDADGYTF.